The 18 T cell receptor beta chains given below trace back to one sample, sequenced in a study of blood T cells in healthy people across ages. Alongside a J-beta primer mix, a sample-barcoded 5' primer served in a second PCR lasting about 7 to 12 cycles. TCRdb redid the calling of the 5' RACE reads with MiXCR, one entry per CDR3 protein. Of 850,000 to 1,000,000 distinct CDR3 sequences detected, just over 50% appear once; the ten largest clones hold 20% to 25%. Sequences were obtained from blood. Source of these receptors: a woman between 55 and 75 years old in good health.

This clonotype showed up just a few times. J is TRBJ2-6 and V is TRBV12-3 or TRBV12-4; D is ambiguous. This CDR3 is built from 14 residues. Trimming took off 7 bases at V and 0 bases at J, with 7 bases between the two ends. CDR3 DNA sequence: TGTGCCAGCACCGAGACCTCTGGGGCCAACGTCCTGACTTTC. Protein: CASTETSGANVLTF.

V and J are TRBV6-5 and TRBJ2-5; the match to TRBD2 covers 13 bases. Trimming at V came to 6 bases and at J to 11 bases, leaving 9 bases not matched to a gene. The CDR3 loop spans 14 amino acids. From germline, CDR1 is MNHEY and CDR2 SVGAGI. The CDR3 region is CASRRTSGSNEQYF. CDR3 nucleotides: TGTGCCAGCAGGCGGACTAGCGGGAGCAATGAGCAGTACTTC.

The chain has TRBV27 and TRBJ2-7; 7 bases are a match to TRBD2. V lost 6 bases and J lost 0; bases outside the gene matches: 14. Germline CDR1 reads MNHEY; CDR2 reads SMNVEV (reference sequence). There are 17 residues in the CDR3. CDR3 in DNA: TGTGCCAGCAGCCTTAAGGGCCCTGGCGGGGGCTCCTACGAGCAGTACTTC. It is translated as CASSLKGPGGGSYEQYF.

The J gene is TRBJ2-2, the V gene TRBV10-3; 8 bases match TRBD2. V was pared by 3 bases and J by 6 bases, with 3 bases of the junction left unmatched. Per the germline V gene, CDR1 is ENHRY and CDR2 is SYGVKD. This CDR3 is 14 amino acids long. Here the CDR3 reads CAISDIAGSGELFF. DNA for the CDR3: TGTGCCATCAGTGATATAGCGGGATCCGGGGAGCTGTTTTTT.

The chain has TRBV20-1 and TRBJ1-3; perhaps TRBD1 as D (6 bases). The CDR3 is 15 residues long. Germline CDR1 is DFQATT and CDR2 is SNEGSKA (reference sequence). V was cut by 0 bases and J by 2 bases, with 11 bases left in between. The CDR3 DNA reads TGCAGTGCTAGAGAGGGGGCCGTACCTGGAAACACCATATATTTT. Protein sequence: CSAREGAVPGNTIYF.

In its sample, this clonotype was seen a few times. This chain joins TRBV12-3 or TRBV12-4 and TRBJ2-3; 7 nucleotides match TRBD2. The CDR3 has 15 amino acids. V was clipped by 5 bases and J by 4 bases; unmatched bases: 9. The CDR3 sequence: CASSPTSSPADTQYF. CDR3 nucleotides: TGTGCCAGCAGTCCGACTAGCAGCCCCGCAGATACGCAGTATTTT.

Concerning this clonotype itself: Since a much larger clone is just one base distant, this may be a read error. CDR3 bases: TGTGCCAGCAGCCCCGGACTGACTACAGATACGCGGTATTTT. Encoded protein: CASSPGLTTDTRYF. V gene TRBV7-2 combines with J gene TRBJ2-3; TRBD2 is a possible D gene (5 bases). The CDR3 runs 14 residues. CDR1 is SGHTA and CDR2 is FQGNSA in the germline V gene.

This clonotype has just a few counts. V is TRBV29-1 and J is TRBJ2-3; 10 bases match TRBD2. Losses at the gene ends were 6 bases for V and 6 bases for J; bases not matched to a gene: 9. The CDR3 is 14 residues long. From germline, CDR1 is SQVTM and CDR2 ANQGSEA. This CDR3 reads CSVDPSGSGDTQYF. CDR3 in DNA: TGCAGCGTCGACCCTAGCGGGAGTGGGGATACGCAGTATTTT.

The chain carries TRBV28 and TRBJ2-1; tentative D call: TRBD1 (6 bases). The CDR3 runs to 14 residues. CDR1 and CDR2 from the germline V gene are MDHEN and SYDVKM. The ends were cut back, 2 bases at V and 10 bases at J, with 15 bases in the middle. The CDR3 region is CASSLPAGVKEQFF. The CDR3 DNA sequence: TGTGCCAGCAGTTTACCCGCAGGGGTAAAGGAGCAGTTCTTC.

The chain combines TRBV6-6 with TRBJ2-7, with 8 bases lining up with TRBD2. CDR3 length: 17 amino acids. Losses at the gene ends were 2 bases for V and 2 bases for J; bases not matched to a gene: 11. Germline V gives CDR1 MNHNY, CDR2 SVGAGI (reference sequence). The CDR3: CASSYVQGAGETYEQYF. The CDR3 DNA reads TGTGCCAGCAGTTACGTCCAAGGAGCGGGAGAAACCTACGAGCAGTACTTC.

The V gene is TRBV5-5, the J gene TRBJ2-4; 11 bases line up with TRBD2. The end of the DNA aligns better with TRBJ2-7, so the J call may be wrong. The CDR3 runs 15 residues. Germline V gene lookup returns CDR1 SGHKS and CDR2 YYEKEE (reference sequence). The CDR3 DNA follows: TGTGCCAGCCTAGCGGGAGGAAGGGGCGGCTACGAGCAGTACTTC. As protein: CASLAGGRGGYEQYF.

CDR3 in DNA: TGTGCCAGCAGCTCAAGGCACAGACAAGAGACCCAGTACTTC. Protein: CASSSRHRQETQYF. This chain connects TRBV13 to TRBJ2-5; D is unresolved. Germline V CDR1 and CDR2: PRHDT, FYEKMQ (reference sequence). This CDR3 is built from 14 residues. Trimming shortened V by 4 bases and J by 2 bases, and 11 bases separated the two germline ends.

The table lists this clonotype with a few counts. The genes are TRBV6-5 and TRBJ2-7; 7 bases line up with TRBD1. The CDR3 consists of 14 residues. The trim removed 6 bases at V and 0 bases at J, leaving 5 bases unmatched. CDR1 is MNHEY and CDR2 is SVGAGI in the germline V gene. CDR3 loop: CASRKGQSSYEQYF. Written as DNA, the CDR3 is TGTGCCAGCAGAAAGGGACAGAGCTCCTACGAGCAGTACTTC.

The chain recombines TRBV5-1 with TRBJ2-1; 12 nucleotides align to TRBD1. The germline CDR1 and CDR2 sequences are SGHRS and YFSETQ. This CDR3 region has 16 residues. The V segment lost 4 bases and the J segment 3 bases; nucleotides outside the gene matches: 5. The CDR3 DNA reads TGCGCCAGCAGCCCGGGACAGGGGGCGGGCTACAATGAGCAGTTCTTC. It is translated as CASSPGQGAGYNEQFF. Full variable domain (missing parts from reference TRBV5-1 and TRBJ2-1): KAGVTQTPRYLIKTRGQQVTLSCSPISGHRSVSWYQQTPGQGLQFLFEYFSETQRNKGNFPGRFSGRQFSNSRSEMNVSTLELGDSALYLCASSPGQGAGYNEQFFGPGTRLTVL.

In this sample, this clonotype turned up a few times. The V and J genes are TRBV9 and TRBJ2-1, with 9 bases that match TRBD2. From germline, CDR1 is SGDLS and CDR2 YYNGEE. V trimming: 4 bases; J trimming: 9 bases; junction bases outside the gene matches: 11. This CDR3 spans 15 amino acids. The CDR3 here is CASSRLAEVSGEQFF. The CDR3 DNA is TGTGCCAGCAGCAGACTAGCGGAAGTGAGCGGTGAGCAGTTCTTC. The full variable domain, in which reference TRBV9 and TRBJ2-1 provide the parts outside the CDR3, is DSGVTQTPKHLITATGQRVTLRCSPRSGDLSVYWYQQSLDQGLQFLIQYYNGEERAKGNILERFSAQQFPDLHSELNLSSLELGDSALYFCASSRLAEVSGEQFFGPGTRLTVL.

The genes are TRBV7-6 and TRBJ2-7; maybe TRBD1 (5 bases). The CDR3 is made up of 14 amino acids. Trimming cost V 5 bases and J 1 base, with 12 bases left between them. Germline V gives CDR1 SGHVS, CDR2 FNYEAQ. CDR3 DNA: TGTGCCAGCAGCCAACAACCAGGGTCCTACGAGCAGTACTTC. Translation: CASSQQPGSYEQYF.

This clonotype has only a few counts. This chain connects TRBV20-1 to TRBJ2-4; 8 nucleotides match TRBD2. V shed 7 bases and J 6 bases; nucleotides not matched to a gene: 14. Germline V gives CDR1 DFQATT, CDR2 SNEGSKA (reference sequence). CDR3 length: 15 amino acids. The chain's CDR3 is CSVKRAGVDGNIQYF. The CDR3 nucleotides read TGCAGTGTTAAGAGAGCGGGAGTTGATGGAAACATTCAGTACTTC.

The chain couples TRBV25-1 to TRBJ2-5; D uncertain. CDR1 MGHDK and CDR2 SYGVNS come from the germline V gene. V was pared by 8 bases and J by 3 bases, with 13 bases between. This CDR3 is 13 amino acids long. The CDR3 sequence: CASREFWEETQYF. In nucleotides, the CDR3 is TGTGCCAGCCGCGAGTTTTGGGAAGAGACCCAGTACTTC.